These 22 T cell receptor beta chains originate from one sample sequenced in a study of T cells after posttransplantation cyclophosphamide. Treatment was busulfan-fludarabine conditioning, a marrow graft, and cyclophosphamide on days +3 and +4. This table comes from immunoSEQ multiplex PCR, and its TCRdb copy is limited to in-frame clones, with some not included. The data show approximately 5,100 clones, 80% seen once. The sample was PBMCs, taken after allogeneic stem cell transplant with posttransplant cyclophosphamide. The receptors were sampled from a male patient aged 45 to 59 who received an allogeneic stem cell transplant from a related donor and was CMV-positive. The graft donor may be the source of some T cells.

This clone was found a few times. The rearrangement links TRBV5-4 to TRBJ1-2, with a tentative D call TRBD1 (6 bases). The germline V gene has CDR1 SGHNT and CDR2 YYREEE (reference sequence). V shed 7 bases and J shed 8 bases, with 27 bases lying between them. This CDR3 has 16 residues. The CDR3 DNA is TGTGCCAGCGTCTCAGGAGCAGGGGCGGATGGTAGAGGCTACACCTTC. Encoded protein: CASVSGAGADGRGYTF.

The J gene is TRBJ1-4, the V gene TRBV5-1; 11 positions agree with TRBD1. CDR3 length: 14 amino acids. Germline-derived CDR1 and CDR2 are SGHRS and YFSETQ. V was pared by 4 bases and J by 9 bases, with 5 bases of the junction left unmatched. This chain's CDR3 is CASSLGQGVKKLFF. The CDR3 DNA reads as TGCGCCAGCAGCCTGGGACAGGGGGTTAAAAAACTGTTTTTT.

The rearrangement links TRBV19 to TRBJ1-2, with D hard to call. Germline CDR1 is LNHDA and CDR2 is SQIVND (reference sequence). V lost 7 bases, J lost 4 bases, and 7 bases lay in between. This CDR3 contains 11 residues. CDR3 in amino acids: CASIGLYGYTF. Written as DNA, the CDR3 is TGTGCCAGTATTGGCCTCTATGGCTACACCTTC.

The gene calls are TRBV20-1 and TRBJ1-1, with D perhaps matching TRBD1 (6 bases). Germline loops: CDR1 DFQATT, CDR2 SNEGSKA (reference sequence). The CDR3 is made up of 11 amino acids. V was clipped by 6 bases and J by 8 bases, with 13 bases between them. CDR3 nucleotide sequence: TGCAGTGCGCCGATCACAGGGGAAGCTTTCTTT. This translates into CSAPITGEAFF.

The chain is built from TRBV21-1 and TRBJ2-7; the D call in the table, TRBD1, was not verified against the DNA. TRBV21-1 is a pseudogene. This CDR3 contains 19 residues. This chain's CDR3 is CASSSWSADRVRPSYEQYF. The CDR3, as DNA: TGTGCCAGCAGCAGCTGGTCCGCCGACAGGGTTAGGCCCTCCTACGAGCAGTACTTC.

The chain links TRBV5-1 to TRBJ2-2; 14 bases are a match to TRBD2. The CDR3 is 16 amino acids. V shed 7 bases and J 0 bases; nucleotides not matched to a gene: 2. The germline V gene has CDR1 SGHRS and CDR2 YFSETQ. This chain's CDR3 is CASRTSGGTNTGELFF. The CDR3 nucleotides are TGCGCCAGCCGGACTAGCGGGGGGACGAACACCGGGGAGCTGTTTTTT.

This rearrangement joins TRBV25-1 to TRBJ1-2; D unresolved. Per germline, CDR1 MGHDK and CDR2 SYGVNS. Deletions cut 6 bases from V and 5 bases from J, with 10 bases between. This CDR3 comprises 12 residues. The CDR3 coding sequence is TGTGCCAGCAGGGGAGGGCCATATGGCTACACCTTC. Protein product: CASRGGPYGYTF.

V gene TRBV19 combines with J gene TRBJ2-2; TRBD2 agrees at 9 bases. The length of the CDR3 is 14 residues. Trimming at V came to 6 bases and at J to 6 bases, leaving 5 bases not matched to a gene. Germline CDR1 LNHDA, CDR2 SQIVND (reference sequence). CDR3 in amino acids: CASRGSGRAGELFF. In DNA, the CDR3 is TGTGCCAGTAGGGGTAGCGGGAGAGCCGGGGAGCTGTTTTTT. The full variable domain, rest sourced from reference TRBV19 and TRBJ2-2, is DGGITQSPKYLFRKEGQNVTLSCEQNLNHDAMYWYRQDPGQGLRLIYYSQIVNDFQKGDIAEGYSVSREKKESFPLTVTSAQKNPTAFYLCASRGSGRAGELFFGEGSRLTVL.

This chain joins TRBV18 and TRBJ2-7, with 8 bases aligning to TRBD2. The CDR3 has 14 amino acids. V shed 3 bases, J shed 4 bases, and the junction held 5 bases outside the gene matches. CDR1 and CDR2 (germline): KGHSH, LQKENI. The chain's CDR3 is CASSPGRGDYEQYF. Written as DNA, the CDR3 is TGTGCCAGCTCACCCGGGCGGGGGGATTACGAGCAGTACTTC.

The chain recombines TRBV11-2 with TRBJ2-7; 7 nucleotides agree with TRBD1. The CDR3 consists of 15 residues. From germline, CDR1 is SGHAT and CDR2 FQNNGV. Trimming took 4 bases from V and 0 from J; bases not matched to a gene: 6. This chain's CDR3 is CASSSNRDSSYEQYF. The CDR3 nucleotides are TGTGCCAGCAGCTCCAATCGGGACAGCTCCTACGAGCAGTACTTC.

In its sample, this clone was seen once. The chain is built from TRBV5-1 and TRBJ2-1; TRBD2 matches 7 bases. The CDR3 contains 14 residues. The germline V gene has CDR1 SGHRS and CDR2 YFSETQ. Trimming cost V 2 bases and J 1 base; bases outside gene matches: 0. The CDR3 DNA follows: TGCGCCAGCAGCTTACTAGCGTCCTACAATGAGCAGTTCTTC. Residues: CASSLLASYNEQFF. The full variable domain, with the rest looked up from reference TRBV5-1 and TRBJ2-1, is KAGVTQTPRYLIKTRGQQVTLSCSPISGHRSVSWYQQTPGQGLQFLFEYFSETQRNKGNFPGRFSGRQFSNSRSEMNVSTLELGDSALYLCASSLLASYNEQFFGPGTRLTVL.

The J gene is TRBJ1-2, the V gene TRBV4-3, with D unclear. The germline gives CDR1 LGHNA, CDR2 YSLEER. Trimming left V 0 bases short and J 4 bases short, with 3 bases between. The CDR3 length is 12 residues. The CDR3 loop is CASSQDGYGYTF. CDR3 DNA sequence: TGCGCCAGCAGCCAAGACGGCTATGGCTACACCTTC.

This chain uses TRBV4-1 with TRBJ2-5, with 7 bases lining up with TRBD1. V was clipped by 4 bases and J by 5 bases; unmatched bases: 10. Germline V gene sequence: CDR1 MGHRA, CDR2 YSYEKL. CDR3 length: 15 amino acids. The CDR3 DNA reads TGCGCCAGCAGCCCGAAGCCGACAGGGCCGGAGACCCAGTACTTC. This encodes CASSPKPTGPETQYF.

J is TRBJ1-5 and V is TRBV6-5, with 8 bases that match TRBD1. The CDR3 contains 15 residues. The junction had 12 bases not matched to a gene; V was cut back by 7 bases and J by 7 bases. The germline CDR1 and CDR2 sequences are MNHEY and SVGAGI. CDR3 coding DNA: TGTGCCAGCACCCTGACTGCCCAGGGGGCCCAGCCCCAGCATTTT. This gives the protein CASTLTAQGAQPQHF.

The CDR3 nucleotides read TGTGCCAGCAGCGGATCTAGCGGGGGTGACATTGAGCAGTTCTTC. It specifies CASSGSSGGDIEQFF. The chain is built from TRBV7-9 and TRBJ2-1; 10 nucleotides line up with TRBD2. CDR3 length equals 15 residues. V shed 5 bases and J 9 bases; nucleotides not matched to a gene: 10. Germline V gene data show CDR1 as SEHNR and CDR2 as FQNEAQ (reference sequence).

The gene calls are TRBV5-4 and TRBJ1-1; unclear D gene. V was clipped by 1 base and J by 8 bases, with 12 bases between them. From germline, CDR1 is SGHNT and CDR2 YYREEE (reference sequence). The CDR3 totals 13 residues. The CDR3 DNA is TGTGCCAGCAGCTTGCCGTCGGCGGTGGAAGCTTTCTTT. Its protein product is CASSLPSAVEAFF.

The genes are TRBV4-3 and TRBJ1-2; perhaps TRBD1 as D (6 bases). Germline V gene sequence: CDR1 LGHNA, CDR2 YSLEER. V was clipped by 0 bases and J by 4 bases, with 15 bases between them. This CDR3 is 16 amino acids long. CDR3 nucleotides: TGCGCCAGCAGCCAAGAATCTAAGGGACACCTCTATGGCTACACCTTC. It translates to CASSQESKGHLYGYTF.

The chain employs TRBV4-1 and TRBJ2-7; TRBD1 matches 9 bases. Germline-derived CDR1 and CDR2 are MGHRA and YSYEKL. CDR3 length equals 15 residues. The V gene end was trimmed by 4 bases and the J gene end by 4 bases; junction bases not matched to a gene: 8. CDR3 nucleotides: TGCGCCAGCAGCCTTGTCGGGACAGGGACGTACGAGCAGTACTTC. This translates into CASSLVGTGTYEQYF.

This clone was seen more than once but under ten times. DNA for the CDR3: TGTGCCAGCAGCTTACCTACAGGGGGTTCACCCCTCCACTTT. Residues: CASSLPTGGSPLHF. V and J are TRBV7-2 and TRBJ1-6, with 8 bases fitting TRBD1. CDR3 length equals 14 residues. Unmatched junction bases numbered 3, after V lost 2 bases and J lost 9 bases. From germline, CDR1 is SGHTA and CDR2 FQGNSA.

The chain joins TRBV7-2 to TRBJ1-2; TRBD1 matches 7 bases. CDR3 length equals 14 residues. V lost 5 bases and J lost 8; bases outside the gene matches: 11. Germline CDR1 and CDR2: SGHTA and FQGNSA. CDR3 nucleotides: TGTGCCAGCAGCCCCTACGACAGGGTAGGAGGCTACACCTTC. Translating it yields CASSPYDRVGGYTF.

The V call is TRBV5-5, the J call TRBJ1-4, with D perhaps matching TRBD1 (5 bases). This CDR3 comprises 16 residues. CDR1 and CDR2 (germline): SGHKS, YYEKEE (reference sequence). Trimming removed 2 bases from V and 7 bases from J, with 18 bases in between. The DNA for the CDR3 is TGTGCCAGCAGCTTTAGTAATACGCAGGGAAGTGAAAAACTGTTTTTT. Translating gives CASSFSNTQGSEKLFF.

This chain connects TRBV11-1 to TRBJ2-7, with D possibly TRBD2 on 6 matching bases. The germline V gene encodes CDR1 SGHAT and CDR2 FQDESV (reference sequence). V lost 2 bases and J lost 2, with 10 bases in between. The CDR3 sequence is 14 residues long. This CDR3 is CASSLRRDAYEQYF. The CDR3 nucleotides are TGTGCCAGCAGCTTAAGGAGGGACGCCTACGAGCAGTACTTC.